The source of this T cell receptor (beta chain) is a study of cytomegalovirus exposure and HLA in healthy donors. Study findings and constraints: Presence/absence analyses supposed approximately even sequencing depth among donors. Later genetic work tied a missense DCLRE1C variant to beta-chain V and J trimming.

This PCR relied on a set of 60 Vbeta primers and 13 Jbeta primers. Sequencing used immunoSEQ multiplex PCR; TCRdb keeps in-frame clones, though not all of them. The sample lists 200,000 or so clones, approximately 80% occurring once. There are 15 residues in the CDR3. The V segment lost 1 base and the J segment 7 bases; nucleotides outside the gene matches: 3. Per the germline V gene, CDR1 is SGHRS and CDR2 is YFSETQ. With respect to this clone: Its antigen is undetermined.

The chain recombines TRBV5-1 with TRBJ2-1, with 12 nucleotides matching TRBD2. The material sequenced was PBMCs. The TCR comes from a boy younger than 10 in good health and CMV-seronegative. The CDR3 bases are TGCGCCAGCAGCTTGAGACTAGCGGGGGATAATGAGCAGTTCTTC. It codes for CASSLRLAGDNEQFF.